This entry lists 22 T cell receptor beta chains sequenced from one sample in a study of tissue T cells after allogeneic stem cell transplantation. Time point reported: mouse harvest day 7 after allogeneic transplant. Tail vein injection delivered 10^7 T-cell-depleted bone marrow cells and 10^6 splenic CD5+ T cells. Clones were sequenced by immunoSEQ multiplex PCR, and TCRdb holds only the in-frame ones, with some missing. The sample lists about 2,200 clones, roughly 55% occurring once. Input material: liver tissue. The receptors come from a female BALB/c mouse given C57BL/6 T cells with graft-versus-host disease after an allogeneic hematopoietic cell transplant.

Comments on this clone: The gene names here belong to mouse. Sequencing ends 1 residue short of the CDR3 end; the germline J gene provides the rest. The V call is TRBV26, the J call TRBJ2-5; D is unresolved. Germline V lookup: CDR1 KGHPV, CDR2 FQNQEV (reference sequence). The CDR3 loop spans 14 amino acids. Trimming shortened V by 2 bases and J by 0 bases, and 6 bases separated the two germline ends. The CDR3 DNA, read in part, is TGTGCCAGCAGTCTGACAATTAACCAAGACACCCAGTAC. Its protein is CASSLTINQDTQY. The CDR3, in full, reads CASSLTINQDTQYF.

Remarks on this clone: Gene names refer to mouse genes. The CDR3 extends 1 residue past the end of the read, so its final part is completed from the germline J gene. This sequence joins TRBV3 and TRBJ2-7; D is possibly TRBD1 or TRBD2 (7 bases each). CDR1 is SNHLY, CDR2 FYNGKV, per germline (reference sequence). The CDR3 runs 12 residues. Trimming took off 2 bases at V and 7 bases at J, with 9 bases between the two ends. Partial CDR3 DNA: TGTGCCAGCAGCTTACAGGGGGGGGAACAGTAC. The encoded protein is CASSLQGGEQY. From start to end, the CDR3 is CASSLQGGEQYF. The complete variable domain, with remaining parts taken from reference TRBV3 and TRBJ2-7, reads GPKVLQIPSHQIIDMGQMVTLNCDPVSNHLYFYWYKQILGQQMEFLVNFYNGKVMEKSKLFKDQFSVERPDGSYFTLKIQPTALEDSAVYFCASSLQGGEQYFGPGTRLTVL.

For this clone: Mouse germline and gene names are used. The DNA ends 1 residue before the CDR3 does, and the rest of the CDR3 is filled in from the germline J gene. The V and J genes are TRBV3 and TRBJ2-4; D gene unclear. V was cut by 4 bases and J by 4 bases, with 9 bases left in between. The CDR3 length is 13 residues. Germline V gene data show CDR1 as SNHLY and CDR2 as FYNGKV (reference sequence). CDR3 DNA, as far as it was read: TGTGCCAGCAGCTCGGACCCTGAAAACACCTTGTAC. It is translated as CASSSDPENTLY. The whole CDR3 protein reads CASSSDPENTLYF.

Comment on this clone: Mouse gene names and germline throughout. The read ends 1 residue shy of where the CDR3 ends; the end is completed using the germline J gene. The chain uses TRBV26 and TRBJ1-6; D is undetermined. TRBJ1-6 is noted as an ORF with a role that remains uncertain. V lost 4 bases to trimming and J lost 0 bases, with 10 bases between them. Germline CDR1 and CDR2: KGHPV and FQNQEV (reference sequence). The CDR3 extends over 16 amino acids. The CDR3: CASSPLQNSYNSPLYF. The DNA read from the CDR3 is TGTGCCAGCAGTCCCCTACAGAATTCCTATAATTCGCCCCTCTAC.

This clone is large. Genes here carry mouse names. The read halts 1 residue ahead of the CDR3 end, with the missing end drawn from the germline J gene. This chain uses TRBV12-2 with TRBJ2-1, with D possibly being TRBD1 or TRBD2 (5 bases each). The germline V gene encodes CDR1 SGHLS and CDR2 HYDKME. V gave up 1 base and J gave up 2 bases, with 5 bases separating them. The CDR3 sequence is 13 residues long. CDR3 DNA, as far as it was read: TGTGCCAGCTCTCTGGGGGACTATGCTGAGCAGTTC. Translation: CASSLGDYAEQF. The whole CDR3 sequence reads CASSLGDYAEQFF.

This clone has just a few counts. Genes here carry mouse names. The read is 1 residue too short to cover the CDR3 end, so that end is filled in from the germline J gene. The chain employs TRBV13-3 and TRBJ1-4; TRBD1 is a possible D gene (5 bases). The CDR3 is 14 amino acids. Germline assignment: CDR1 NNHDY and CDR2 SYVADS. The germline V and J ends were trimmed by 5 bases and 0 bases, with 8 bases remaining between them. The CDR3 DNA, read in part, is TGTGCCAGCAGCGGACACATTTCCAACGAAAGATTATTT. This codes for CASSGHISNERLF. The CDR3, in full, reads CASSGHISNERLFF.

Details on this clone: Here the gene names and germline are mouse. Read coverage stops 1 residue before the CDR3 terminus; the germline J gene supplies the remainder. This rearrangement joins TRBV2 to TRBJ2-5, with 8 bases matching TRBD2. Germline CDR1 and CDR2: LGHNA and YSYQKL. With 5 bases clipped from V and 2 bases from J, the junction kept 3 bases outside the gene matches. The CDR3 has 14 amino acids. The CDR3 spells CASSWDWSQDTQYF. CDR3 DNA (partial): TGTGCCAGCAGCTGGGACTGGAGCCAAGACACCCAGTAC.

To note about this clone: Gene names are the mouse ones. CDR3 DNA, as far as it was read: TGTGCCAGCAGCGAGGGACAGTATGAACAGTAC. Its protein is CASSEGQYEQY. The CDR3 in full is CASSEGQYEQYF. The chain carries TRBV22 and TRBJ2-7; the DNA was not used to check the table's D call, TRBD1. Read coverage stops 1 residue before the CDR3 terminus; the germline J gene supplies the remainder. TRBV22 is flagged as a pseudogene. CDR3 length: 12 residues.

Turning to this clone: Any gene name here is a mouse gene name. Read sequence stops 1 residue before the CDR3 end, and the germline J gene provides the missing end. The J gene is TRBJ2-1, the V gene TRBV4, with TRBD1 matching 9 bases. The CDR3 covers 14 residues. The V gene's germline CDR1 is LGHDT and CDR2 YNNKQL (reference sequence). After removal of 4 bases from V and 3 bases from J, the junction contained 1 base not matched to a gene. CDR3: CASSLQGAYAEQFF. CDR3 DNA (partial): TGTGCCAGCAGCTTACAGGGGGCCTATGCTGAGCAGTTC.

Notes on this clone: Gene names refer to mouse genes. CDR3 residues: CASSGNTGQLYF. Partial CDR3 DNA: TGTGCTAGCAGTGGAAACACCGGGCAGCTCTAC. The V and J genes are TRBV29 and TRBJ2-2; D gene uncertain. The CDR3 extends 1 residue past the end of the read, so its final part is completed from the germline J gene. V dropped 5 bases and J dropped 1 base, with 2 bases sitting between them. Germline V CDR1 and CDR2: MSHET, SYDVDS. This CDR3 comprises 12 residues. The entire variable domain, with the rest obtained from reference TRBV29 and TRBJ2-2, is as follows: DMKVTQMPRYLIKRMGENVLLECGQDMSHETMYWYRQDPGLGLQLIYISYDVDSNSEGDIPKGYRVSRKKREHFSLILDSAKTNQTSVYFCASSGNTGQLYFGEGSKLTVL.

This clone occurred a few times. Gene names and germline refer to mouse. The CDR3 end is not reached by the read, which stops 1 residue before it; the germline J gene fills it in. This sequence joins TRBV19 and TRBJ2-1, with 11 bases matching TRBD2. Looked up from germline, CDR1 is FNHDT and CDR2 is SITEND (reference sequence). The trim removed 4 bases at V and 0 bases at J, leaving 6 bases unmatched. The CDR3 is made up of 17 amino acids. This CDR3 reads CASSFPGLGDNYAEQFF. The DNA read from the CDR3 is TGTGCCAGCAGTTTTCCGGGACTGGGGGATAACTATGCTGAGCAGTTC.

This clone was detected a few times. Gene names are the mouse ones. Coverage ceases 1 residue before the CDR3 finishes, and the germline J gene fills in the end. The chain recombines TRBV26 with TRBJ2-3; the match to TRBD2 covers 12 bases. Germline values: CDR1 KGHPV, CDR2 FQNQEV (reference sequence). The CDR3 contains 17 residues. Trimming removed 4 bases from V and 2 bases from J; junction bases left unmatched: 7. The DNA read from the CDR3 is TGTGCCAGCAGTCACGACTGGGGGGGCGCTGATGCAGAAACGCTGTAT. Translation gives CASSHDWGGADAETLY. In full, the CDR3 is CASSHDWGGADAETLYF.

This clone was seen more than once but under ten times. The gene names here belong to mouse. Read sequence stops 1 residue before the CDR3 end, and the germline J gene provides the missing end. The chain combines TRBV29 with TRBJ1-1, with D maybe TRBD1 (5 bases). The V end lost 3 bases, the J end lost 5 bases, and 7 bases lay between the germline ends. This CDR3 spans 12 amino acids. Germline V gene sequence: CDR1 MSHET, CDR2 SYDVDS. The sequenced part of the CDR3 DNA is TGTGCTAGCAGTTTTAGACAGACAGAAGTCTTC. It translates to CASSFRQTEVF. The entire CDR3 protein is CASSFRQTEVFF.

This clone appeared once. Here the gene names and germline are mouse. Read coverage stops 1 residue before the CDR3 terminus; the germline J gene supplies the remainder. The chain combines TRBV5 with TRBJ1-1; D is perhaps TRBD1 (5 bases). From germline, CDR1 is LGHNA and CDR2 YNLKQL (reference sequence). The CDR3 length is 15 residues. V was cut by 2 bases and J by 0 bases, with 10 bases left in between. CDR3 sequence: CASSQNPGQNTEVFF. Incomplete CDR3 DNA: TGTGCCAGCAGCCAAAACCCGGGACAGAACACAGAAGTCTTC.

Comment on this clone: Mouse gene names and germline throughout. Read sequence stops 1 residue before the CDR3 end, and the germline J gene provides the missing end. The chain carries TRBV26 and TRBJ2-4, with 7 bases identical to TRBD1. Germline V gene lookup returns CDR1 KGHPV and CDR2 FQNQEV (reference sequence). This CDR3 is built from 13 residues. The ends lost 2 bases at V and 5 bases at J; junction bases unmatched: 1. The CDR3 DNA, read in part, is TGTGCCAGCAGTCTGAGGGACAGAAACACCTTGTAC. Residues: CASSLRDRNTLY. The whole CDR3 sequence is CASSLRDRNTLYF.

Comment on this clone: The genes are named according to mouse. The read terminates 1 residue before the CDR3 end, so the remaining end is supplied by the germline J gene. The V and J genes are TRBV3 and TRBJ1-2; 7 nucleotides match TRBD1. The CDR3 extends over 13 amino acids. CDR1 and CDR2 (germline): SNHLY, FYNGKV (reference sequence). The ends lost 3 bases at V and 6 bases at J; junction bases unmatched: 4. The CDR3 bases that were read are TGTGCCAGCAGCTTTGACAGGGACACCGACTACACC. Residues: CASSFDRDTDYT. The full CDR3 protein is CASSFDRDTDYTF.

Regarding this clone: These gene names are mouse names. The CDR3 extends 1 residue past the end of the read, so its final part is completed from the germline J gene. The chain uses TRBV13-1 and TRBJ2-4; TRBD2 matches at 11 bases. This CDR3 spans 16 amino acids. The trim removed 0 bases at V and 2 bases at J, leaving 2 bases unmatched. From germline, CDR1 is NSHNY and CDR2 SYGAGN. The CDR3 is CASSDGTGGHQNTLYF. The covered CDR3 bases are TGTGCCAGCAGTGATGGGACTGGGGGGCATCAAAACACCTTGTAC.

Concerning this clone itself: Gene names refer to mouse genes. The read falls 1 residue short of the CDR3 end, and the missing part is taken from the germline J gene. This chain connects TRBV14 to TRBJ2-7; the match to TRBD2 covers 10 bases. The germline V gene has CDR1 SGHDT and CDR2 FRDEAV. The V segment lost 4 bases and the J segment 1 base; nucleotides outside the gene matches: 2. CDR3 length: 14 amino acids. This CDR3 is CASSLDWGSYEQYF. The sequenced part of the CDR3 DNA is TGTGCCAGCAGTCTGGACTGGGGGTCCTATGAACAGTAC.

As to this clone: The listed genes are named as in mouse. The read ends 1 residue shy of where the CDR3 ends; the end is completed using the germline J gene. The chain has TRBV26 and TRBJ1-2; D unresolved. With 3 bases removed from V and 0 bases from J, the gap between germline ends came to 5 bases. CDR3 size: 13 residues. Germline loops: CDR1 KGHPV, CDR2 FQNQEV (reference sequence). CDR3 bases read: TGTGCCAGCAGTCTCCAGGCAAACTCCGACTACACC. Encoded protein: CASSLQANSDYT. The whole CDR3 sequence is CASSLQANSDYTF.

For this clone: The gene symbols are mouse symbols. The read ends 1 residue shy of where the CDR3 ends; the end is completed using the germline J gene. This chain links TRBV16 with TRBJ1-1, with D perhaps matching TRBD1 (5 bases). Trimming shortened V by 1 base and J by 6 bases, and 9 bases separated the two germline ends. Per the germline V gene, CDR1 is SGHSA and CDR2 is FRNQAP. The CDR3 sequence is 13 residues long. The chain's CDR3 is CASSLAGRAEVFF. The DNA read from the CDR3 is TGTGCAAGCAGCTTAGCAGGGAGGGCAGAAGTCTTC.

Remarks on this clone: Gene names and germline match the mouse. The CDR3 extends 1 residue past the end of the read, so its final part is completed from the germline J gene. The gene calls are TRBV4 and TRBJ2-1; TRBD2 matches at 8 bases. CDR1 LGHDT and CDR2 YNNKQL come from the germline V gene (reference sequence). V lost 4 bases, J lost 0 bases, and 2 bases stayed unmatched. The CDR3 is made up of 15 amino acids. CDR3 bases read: TGTGCCAGCAGCTCGACTGGGGTTAACTATGCTGAGCAGTTC. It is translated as CASSSTGVNYAEQF. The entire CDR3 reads CASSSTGVNYAEQFF.

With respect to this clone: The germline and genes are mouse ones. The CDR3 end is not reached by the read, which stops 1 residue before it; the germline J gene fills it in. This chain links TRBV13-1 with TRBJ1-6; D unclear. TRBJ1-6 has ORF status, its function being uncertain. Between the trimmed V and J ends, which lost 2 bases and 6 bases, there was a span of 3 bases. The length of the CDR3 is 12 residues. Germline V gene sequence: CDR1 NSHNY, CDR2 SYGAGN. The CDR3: CASSEANSPLYF. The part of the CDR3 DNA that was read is TGTGCCAGCAGTGAGGCTAATTCGCCCCTCTAC.